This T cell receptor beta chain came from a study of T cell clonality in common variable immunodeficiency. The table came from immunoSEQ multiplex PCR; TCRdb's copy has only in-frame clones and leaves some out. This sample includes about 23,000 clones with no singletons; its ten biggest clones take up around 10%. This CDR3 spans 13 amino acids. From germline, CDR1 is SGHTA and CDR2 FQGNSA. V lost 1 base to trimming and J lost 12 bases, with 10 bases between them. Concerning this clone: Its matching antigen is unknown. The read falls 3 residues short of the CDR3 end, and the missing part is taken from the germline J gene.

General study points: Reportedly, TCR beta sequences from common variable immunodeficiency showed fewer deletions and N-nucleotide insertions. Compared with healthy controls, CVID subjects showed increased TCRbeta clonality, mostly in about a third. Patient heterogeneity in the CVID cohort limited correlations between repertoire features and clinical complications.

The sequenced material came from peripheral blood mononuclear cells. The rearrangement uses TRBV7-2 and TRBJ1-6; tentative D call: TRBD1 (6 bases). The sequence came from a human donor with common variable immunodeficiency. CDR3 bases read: TGTGCCAGCAGCTTAGGGACAGTCCAACCC. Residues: CASSLGTVQP. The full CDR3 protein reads CASSLGTVQPLHF.